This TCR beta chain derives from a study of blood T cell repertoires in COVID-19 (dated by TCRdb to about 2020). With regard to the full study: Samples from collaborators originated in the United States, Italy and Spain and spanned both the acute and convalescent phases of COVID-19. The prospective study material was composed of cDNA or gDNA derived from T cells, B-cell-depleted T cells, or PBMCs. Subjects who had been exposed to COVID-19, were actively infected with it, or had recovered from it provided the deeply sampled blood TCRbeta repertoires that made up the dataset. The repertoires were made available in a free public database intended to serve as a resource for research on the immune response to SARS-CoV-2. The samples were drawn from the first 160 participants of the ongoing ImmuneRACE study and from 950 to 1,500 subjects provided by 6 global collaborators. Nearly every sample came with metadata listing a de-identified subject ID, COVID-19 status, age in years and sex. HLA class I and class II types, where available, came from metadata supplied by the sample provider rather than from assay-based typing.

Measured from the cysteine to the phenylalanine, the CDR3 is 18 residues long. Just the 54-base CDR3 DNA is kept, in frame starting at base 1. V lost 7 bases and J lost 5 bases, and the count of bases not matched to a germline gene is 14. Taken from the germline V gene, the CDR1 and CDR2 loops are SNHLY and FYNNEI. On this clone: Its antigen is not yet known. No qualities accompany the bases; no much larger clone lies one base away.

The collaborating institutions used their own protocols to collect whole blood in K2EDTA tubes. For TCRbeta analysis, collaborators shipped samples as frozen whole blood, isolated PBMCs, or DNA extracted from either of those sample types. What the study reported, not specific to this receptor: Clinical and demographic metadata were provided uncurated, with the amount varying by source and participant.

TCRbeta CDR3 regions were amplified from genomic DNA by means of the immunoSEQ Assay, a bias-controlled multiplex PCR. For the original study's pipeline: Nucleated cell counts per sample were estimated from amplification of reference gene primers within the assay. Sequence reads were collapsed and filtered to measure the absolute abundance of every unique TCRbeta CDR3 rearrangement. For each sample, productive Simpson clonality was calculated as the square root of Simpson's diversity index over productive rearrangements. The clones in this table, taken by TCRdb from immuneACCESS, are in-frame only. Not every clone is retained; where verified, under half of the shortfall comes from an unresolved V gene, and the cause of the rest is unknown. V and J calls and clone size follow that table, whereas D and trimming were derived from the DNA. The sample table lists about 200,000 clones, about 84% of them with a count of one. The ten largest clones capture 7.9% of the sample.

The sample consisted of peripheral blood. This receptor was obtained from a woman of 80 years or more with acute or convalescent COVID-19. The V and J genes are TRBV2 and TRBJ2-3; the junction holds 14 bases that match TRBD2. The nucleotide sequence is TGTGCCAGCACCCCTGTTTACGGGACTAGCGGGAGAGGAGATACGCAGTATTTT. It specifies CASTPVYGTSGRGDTQYF.